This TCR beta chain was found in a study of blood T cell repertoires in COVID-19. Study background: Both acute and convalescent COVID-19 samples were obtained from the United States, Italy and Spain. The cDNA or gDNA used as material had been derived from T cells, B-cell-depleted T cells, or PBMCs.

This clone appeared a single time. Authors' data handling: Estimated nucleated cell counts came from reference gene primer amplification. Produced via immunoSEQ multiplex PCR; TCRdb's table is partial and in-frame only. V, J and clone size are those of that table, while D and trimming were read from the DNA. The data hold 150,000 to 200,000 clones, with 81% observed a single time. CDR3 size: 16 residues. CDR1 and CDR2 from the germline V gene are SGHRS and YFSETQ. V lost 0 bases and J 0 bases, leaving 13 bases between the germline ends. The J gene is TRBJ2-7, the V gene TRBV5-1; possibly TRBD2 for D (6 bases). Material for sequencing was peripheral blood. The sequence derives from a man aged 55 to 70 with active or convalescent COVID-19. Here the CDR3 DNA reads TGCGCCAGCAGCTTGGGAGCTAGCGTAACCTCCTACGAGCAGTACTTC. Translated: CASSLGASVTSYEQYF.